A selection of T cell receptor beta chains follows, all from one sample in a study of Graves' ophthalmopathy and Graves' hyperthyroidism. TCRdb independently ran MiXCR on the multiplex PCR reads; one entry per CDR3 protein. The table records fewer than 350,000 distinct CDR3 sequences, 17% of them present only once. Input material: peripheral blood. Source of these receptors: an adult man with Graves' ophthalmopathy. Both conserved end residues are part of each CDR3. The D gene is left open where the match is weak.

V gene | D gene | CDR3 protein
TRBV19 | . | CASSMSSRTEAFF
TRBV6-2/TRBV6-3 | . | CASRTISTGELFF
TRBV19 | TRBD2 | CASSIAGGPGEQYF
TRBV28 | . | CATPGPNYGYTF
TRBV6-1 | TRBD1 | CASGGGNRGGQPQHF
TRBV6-2/TRBV6-3 | . | CASTTNWGGGTEAFF
TRBV27 | . | CASSLSGLVGQPQHF
TRBV19 | TRBD2 | CASSANPTTLAGGRVRETQYF
TRBV6-1 | TRBD1 | CASSGGTGGRQPQHF
TRBV2 | . | CASSEALSRAEGGQPQHF
TRBV19 | . | CASCGPAEGVTQHF
TRBV5-1 | TRBD1 | CASKEPGGYEQYF
TRBV10-1 | . | CASSDFAERETQYF
TRBV12-3/TRBV12-4 | . | CASSFALGGQETQYF
TRBV6-5 | . | CASSYQPRDTGELFF
TRBV11-2 | TRBD1 | CASSRDRVGETQYF
TRBV7-9 | . | CASSHDAKETQYF
TRBV10-2 | . | CASRPKFQGGRDYGYTF
TRBV18 | TRBD1 | CASSQGTGWNSPLHF
TRBV5-1 | TRBD1 | CASSFTGGENQPQHF
TRBV6-1 | TRBD1 | CASRPQGAYEQYF
TRBV2 | . | CASGPNAGHEQYF
TRBV5-1 | . | CASRGRPETYEQYF
TRBV19 | . | CASSPRRANYGYTF
TRBV7-2 | TRBD1 | CASSRGTGDTEAFF
TRBV6-1 | . | CASSDPGNQETQYF
TRBV18 | . | CASSRGEEQPQHF
TRBV28 | . | CASSSGLDYEQYF
TRBV9 | . | CASSVAADAYEQYF
TRBV12-3/TRBV12-4 | . | CASTITGTGTEAFF
TRBV6-1 | . | CASSDQAGRGNTEAFF
TRBV7-3 | . | CASSLIVGETQYF
TRBV6-2/TRBV6-3 | . | CASSYTRGNTGELFF
TRBV11-2 | TRBD1 | CASSLGVGQANYGYTF
TRBV28 | . | CVSRTPSRDYEQYF
TRBV5-1 | . | CASSRDIQETQYF
TRBV30 | . | CAWNPRRASYGYTF
TRBV10-2 | . | CASRTDLLNYGYTF
TRBV5-1 | . | CASSPLASGGNTIYF
TRBV11-2 | TRBD2 | CASSQQSGGGTGELFF
TRBV12-3/TRBV12-4 | . | CASSLSVQGRKTQYF
TRBV6-5 | . | CASRNRVGNQPQHF
TRBV30 | . | CAWSELVEQYF
TRBV6-5 | . | CASSYGQGNTEAFF